These 18 T cell receptor beta chains share one sample of origin, sequenced in a study of T cells in Graves' hyperthyroidism and ophthalmopathy. The CDR3 regions of TCR beta were amplified from RNA transcripts. HTBI primers were the set used in a first-round RT-PCR of the TCR CDR3. TCRdb independently ran MiXCR on the multiplex PCR reads; one entry per CDR3 protein. In the table there are 500,000 to 750,000 distinct CDR3 sequences, approximately 14% of which are singletons. The sequenced sample consisted of blood. The source is a woman aged 30 to 39 with Graves' hyperthyroidism.

As concerns this clonotype: A much more abundant neighbour one base away suggests this may be a read error. The J gene is TRBJ2-7, the V gene TRBV6-2 or TRBV6-3; weak D call: TRBD1 (6 bases). There are 15 residues in the CDR3. Germline V gene lookup returns CDR1 MNHEY and CDR2 SVGEGT. The CDR3 loop reads CANSYQPGQAYEQYF. CDR3 in DNA: TGTGCCAACAGTTACCAGCCGGGACAAGCCTACGAGCAGTACTTC.

The sample holds one count of this clonotype. The rearrangement joins TRBV28 to TRBJ2-5; possibly TRBD2 for D (6 bases). The CDR3 covers 14 residues. Trimming stripped 3 bases from V and 2 bases from J, with 10 bases between. Germline V gives CDR1 MDHEN, CDR2 SYDVKM. CDR3 loop: CASSFAAGQETQYF. CDR3 DNA sequence: TGTGCCAGCAGTTTTGCCGCGGGACAAGAGACCCAGTACTTC.

This clonotype came up many times. The chain joins TRBV28 to TRBJ2-7; either TRBD1 or TRBD2 may supply D (5 bases each). Per the germline V gene, CDR1 is MDHEN and CDR2 is SYDVKM. The CDR3 is 17 amino acids. Trimming took 7 bases from V and 3 from J, leaving 25 bases between them. The CDR3 loop is CASNFSYSRDQNYEQYF. DNA of the CDR3: TGTGCCAGCAATTTTTCTTATAGCCGGGACCAGAACTACGAGCAGTACTTC.

This clonotype was seen repeatedly, ten times or more. The rearrangement links TRBV5-6 to TRBJ2-7; D is undetermined. The CDR3 is 13 residues long. Germline loops: CDR1 SGHDT, CDR2 YYEEEE. V lost 2 bases to trimming and J lost 3 bases, with 9 bases between them. The CDR3: CASSFGQIYEQYF. The CDR3 DNA sequence: TGTGCCAGCAGCTTCGGGCAGATCTACGAGCAGTACTTC.

This clonotype was observed a handful of times. The chain combines TRBV28 with TRBJ2-3, with unresolved D. V dropped 4 bases and J dropped 1 base, with 15 bases sitting between them. The CDR3 runs to 16 residues. Germline-derived CDR1 and CDR2 are MDHEN and SYDVKM. The chain's CDR3 is CASSSRRHHGTDTQYF. The CDR3, as DNA: TGTGCCAGCAGTTCTCGCCGGCATCACGGCACAGATACGCAGTATTTT.

This clonotype was detected a few times. V is TRBV24-1 and J is TRBJ1-2; D is uncertain. The V end was cut by 5 bases, the J end by 3 bases, with 9 bases between. Germline V gives CDR1 KGHDR, CDR2 SFDVKD. This CDR3 spans 13 amino acids. The CDR3 DNA sequence: TGTGCCACCAGTGTCGGACCGCACTATGGCTACACCTTC. Translating it yields CATSVGPHYGYTF.

The chain links TRBV19 to TRBJ2-3; 11 bases are a match to TRBD2. The CDR3 spans 15 residues. V gave up 6 bases and J gave up 2 bases; unmatched junction bases: 4. In germline, CDR1 is LNHDA, CDR2 SQIVND (reference sequence). CDR3 in DNA: TGTGCCAGTAGGAGACTAGCGGGGACCACAGATACGCAGTATTTT. Protein sequence: CASRRLAGTTDTQYF.

The rearrangement uses TRBV14 and TRBJ2-6; 9 bases fit TRBD1. Germline V gene lookup returns CDR1 SGHDN and CDR2 FVKESK. The CDR3 extends over 17 amino acids. V dropped 4 bases and J dropped 0; count of bases not matched to a gene: 4. CDR3 sequence: CASSPQGAASGANVLTF. The CDR3 coding sequence is TGTGCCAGCAGCCCACAGGGGGCGGCCTCTGGGGCCAACGTCCTGACTTTC.

In its sample, this clonotype was seen many times. The J gene is TRBJ2-3, the V gene TRBV24-1; D is unresolved. Per germline, CDR1 KGHDR and CDR2 SFDVKD. The CDR3 sequence is 13 residues long. V lost 3 bases and J 2 bases, leaving 5 bases between the germline ends. CDR3 protein: CATSDTLTDTQYF. Here the CDR3 DNA reads TGTGCCACCAGTGATACTCTCACAGATACGCAGTATTTT.

This clonotype was seen at least ten times. The chain couples TRBV11-2 to TRBJ2-7, with 10 bases that match TRBD1. Germline V gene data show CDR1 as SGHAT and CDR2 as FQNNGV. V gave up 6 bases and J gave up 4 bases; unmatched junction bases: 3. This CDR3 has 13 amino acids. CDR3 in DNA: TGTGCCAGCAGTTGGGGACAGGGGTACGAGCAGTACTTC. Amino acid sequence: CASSWGQGYEQYF.

There are many counts of this clonotype. The chain joins TRBV7-2 to TRBJ1-2, with D possibly matching TRBD1 (6 bases). Trimming shortened V by 6 bases and J by 6 bases, and 14 bases separated the two germline ends. Germline CDR1 reads SGHTA; CDR2 reads FQGNSA. The CDR3 contains 13 residues. CDR3: CASSLTGYHGYTF. Written as DNA, the CDR3 is TGTGCCAGCAGTCTTACAGGGTACCATGGCTACACCTTC.

This clonotype appeared many times. The chain combines TRBV7-9 with TRBJ2-1; D not certain. From germline, CDR1 is SEHNR and CDR2 FQNEAQ (reference sequence). The CDR3 is 13 residues long. The V gene lost 1 base and the J gene lost 6 bases, with 7 bases spanning the gap. The CDR3 region is CASSLDWGNEQFF. The DNA for the CDR3 is TGTGCCAGCAGCTTAGATTGGGGCAATGAGCAGTTCTTC.

This clonotype appeared a few times. The CDR3 reads CASSLSVTVNLAGELFF. CDR3 coding DNA: TGTGCCAGCAGCTTATCCGTCACAGTTAACCTTGCCGGGGAGCTGTTTTTT. V gene TRBV7-6 combines with J gene TRBJ2-2; D unresolved. V was cut by 2 bases and J by 6 bases, with 19 bases left in between. This CDR3 has 17 residues. The germline CDR1 and CDR2 sequences are SGHVS and FNYEAQ.

The chain combines TRBV7-9 with TRBJ1-1; D ambiguous. The CDR3 contains 13 residues. The V gene's germline CDR1 is SEHNR and CDR2 FQNEAQ (reference sequence). Trimming cost V 4 bases and J 11 bases, with 17 bases left between them. In nucleotides, the CDR3 is TGTGCCAGCAGCTCAACGCGCGGCTCGGCGGCTTTCTTT. Amino acids: CASSSTRGSAAFF.

The chain recombines TRBV6-2 or TRBV6-3 with TRBJ1-6; D might be TRBD1 (5 bases). V was clipped by 0 bases and J by 8 bases, with 14 bases between them. This CDR3 spans 16 amino acids. CDR1 and CDR2 from the germline V gene are MNHEY and SVGEGT. CDR3 DNA sequence: TGTGCCAGCAGTTACTCCCGGGACGGCACCGATTCACCCCTCCACTTT. It translates to CASSYSRDGTDSPLHF.

The chain has TRBV7-9 and TRBJ2-3; D gene uncertain. Trimming stripped 0 bases from V and 4 bases from J, with 8 bases between. Germline V lookup: CDR1 SEHNR, CDR2 FQNEAQ (reference sequence). The CDR3 contains 14 residues. Written as DNA, the CDR3 is TGTGCCAGCAGCTTAGCTACACTTGCAGATACGCAGTATTTT. As protein: CASSLATLADTQYF.

This clonotype was counted between two and nine times. The chain uses TRBV6-1 and TRBJ1-1, with 7 bases lining up with TRBD1. CDR1 and CDR2 from the germline V gene are MNHNS and SASEGT. The ends lost 4 bases at V and 0 bases at J; junction bases unmatched: 8. The CDR3 is made up of 16 amino acids. In DNA, the CDR3 is TGTGCCAGCAGTGCCTCGACAGGGTGGGTGAACACTGAAGCTTTCTTT. The encoded protein is CASSASTGWVNTEAFF.

The rearrangement links TRBV5-6 to TRBJ2-7; D gene uncertain. Per germline, CDR1 SGHDT and CDR2 YYEEEE. The CDR3 extends over 15 amino acids. V was shortened by 4 bases and J by 3 bases, with 17 bases between the two germline ends. CDR3 DNA: TGTGCCAGCAGCGGAGCTGGGTCCAGAGTCTACGAGCAGTACTTC. Its protein product is CASSGAGSRVYEQYF.